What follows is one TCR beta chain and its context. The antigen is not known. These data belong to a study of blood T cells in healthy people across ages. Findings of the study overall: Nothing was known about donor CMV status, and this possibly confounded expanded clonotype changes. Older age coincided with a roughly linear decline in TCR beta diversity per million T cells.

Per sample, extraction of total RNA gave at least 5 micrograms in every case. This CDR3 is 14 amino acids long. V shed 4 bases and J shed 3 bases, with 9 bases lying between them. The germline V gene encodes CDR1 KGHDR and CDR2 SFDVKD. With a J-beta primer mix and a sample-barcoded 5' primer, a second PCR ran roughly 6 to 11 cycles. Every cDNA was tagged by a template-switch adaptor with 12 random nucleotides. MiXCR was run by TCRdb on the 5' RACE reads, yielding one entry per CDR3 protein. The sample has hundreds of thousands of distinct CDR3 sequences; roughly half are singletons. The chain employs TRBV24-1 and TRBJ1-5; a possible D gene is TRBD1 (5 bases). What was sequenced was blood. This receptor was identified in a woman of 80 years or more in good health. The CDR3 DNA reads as TGTGCCACCAGTGAAACAGGTTCCAATCAGCCCCAGCATTTT. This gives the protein CATSETGSNQPQHF.